This TCR beta chain came from a study of cytomegalovirus exposure and HLA in healthy donors. About the study: About 85 million unique TCR sequences came from HLA-typed donors in an early release.

Germline V gene sequence: CDR1 ENHRY, CDR2 SYGVKD. With 10 bases removed from V and 2 bases from J, the gap between germline ends came to 6 bases. The length of the CDR3 is 11 residues. This PCR relied on a set of 60 Vbeta primers and 13 Jbeta primers. Clones were read by immunoSEQ multiplex PCR, and TCRdb kept only the in-frame ones, dropping some. This sample has more than 200,000 clones, with approximately 70% found just once. Comment on this clone: Its target is not known.

Overall study results and limits: Associated with cytomegalovirus, according to the listing, were 150 to 200 TCR beta chains.

This sequence originates from a middle-aged man in good health and CMV-seropositive. The rearrangement joins TRBV10-3 to TRBJ1-3; unclear D gene. The source material was PBMCs. CDR3 residues: CATGTGNTIYF. The CDR3, as DNA: TGTGCCACCGGGACTGGAAACACCATATATTTT.